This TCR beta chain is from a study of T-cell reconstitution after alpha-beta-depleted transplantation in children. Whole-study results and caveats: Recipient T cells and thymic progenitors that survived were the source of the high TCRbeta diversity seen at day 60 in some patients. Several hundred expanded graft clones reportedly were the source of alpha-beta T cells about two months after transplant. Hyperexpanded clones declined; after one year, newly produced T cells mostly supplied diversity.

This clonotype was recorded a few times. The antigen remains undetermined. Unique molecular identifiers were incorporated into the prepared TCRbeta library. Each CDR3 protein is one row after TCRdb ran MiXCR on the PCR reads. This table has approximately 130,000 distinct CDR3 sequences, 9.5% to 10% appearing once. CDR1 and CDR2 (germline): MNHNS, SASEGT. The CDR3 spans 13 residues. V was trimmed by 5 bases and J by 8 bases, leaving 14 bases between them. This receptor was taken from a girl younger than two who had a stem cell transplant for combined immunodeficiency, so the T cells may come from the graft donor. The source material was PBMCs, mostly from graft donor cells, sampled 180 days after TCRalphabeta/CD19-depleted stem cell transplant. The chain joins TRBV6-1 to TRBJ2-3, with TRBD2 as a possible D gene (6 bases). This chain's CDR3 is CASSQRAFFTQYF. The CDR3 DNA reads TGTGCCAGCAGTCAGCGGGCCTTTTTTACGCAGTATTTT.